This TCR beta chain came from a study of Ad26.COV2.S vaccination and SARS-CoV-2 variants. Background on the study: Ad26.COV2.S, an intramuscular injection, was given once or twice 56 days apart.

The CDR3 has 15 amino acids. V lost 7 bases and J 5 bases, leaving 17 bases between the germline ends. Germline loops: CDR1 LNHDA, CDR2 SQIVND (reference sequence). Libraries were prepared by immunoSEQ multiplex PCR; TCRdb keeps only in-frame clonotypes and omits some of them. The sample lists about 480,000 clones; 70% to 90% were seen once. Regarding treatment: over 15 received Ad26.COV2.S at low or high dose, single or two shots; 5 received placebo; per-sample allocation not given. Samples came from day 63 after the first vaccine or placebo injection. The V gene is TRBV19, the J gene TRBJ2-2, with D possibly being TRBD1 or TRBD2 (5 bases each). The receptor's source is a person between 18 and 65 years old who received the Ad26.COV2.S COVID-19 vaccine or a placebo. Sequenced here: peripheral blood, sampled in a trial of Ad26.COV2.S vaccine versus placebo. The DNA of the CDR3 is TGTGCCAGTATCCTAAGTGGGACGAGAACCGGGGAGCTGTTTTTT. The encoded protein is CASILSGTRTGELFF.